These 27 T cell receptor delta chains were sequenced from one sample in a study of DNA immune sequencing with unique molecular identifiers. Primers for all 8 TRDV and 4 TRDJ genes amplified genomic DNA in 32-plex. In about 3 barcoding PCR cycles, molecules received a 12-nucleotide UMI, then adapter PCR followed. TCRdb ran CATT on the multiplex PCR reads. The sample carries about 2,500 delta-chain clones, approximately 14% recorded once. The sequenced sample was gamma-delta T cells from PBMCs. The receptors here all came from a human donor in good health.

On this clone: At one boundary the junction diverges from the germline segment, which might be a read error. The V gene is TRDV1, the J gene TRDJ1, with 12 bases identical to TRDD3. Germline V lookup: CDR1 TSWWSYY, CDR2 QGS. The CDR3 length is 23 residues. This chain's CDR3 is CALGGLTSYLGDTITRNTVKLIF. The CDR3 DNA is TGTGCTCTTGGGGGACTTACTTCCTACCTGGGGGATACGATAACCCGGAACACCGTTAAACTCATCTTT.

Relative to its sample, this clone is medium-sized. Additional DNA sequences in this sample encode the identical CDR3. The J gene is TRDJ1, the V gene TRDV2, with 12 nucleotides matching TRDD3. Trimming at V came to 0 bases and at J to 0 bases, leaving 13 bases not matched to a gene. The CDR3 is made up of 20 amino acids. Germline V gene sequence: CDR1 GEAIGNYY, CDR2 EKD. DNA for the CDR3: TGTGCCTGTGACACCTTACTGGGGGATACCGCGGGCCTATACACCGATAAACTCATCTTT. This codes for CACDTLLGDTAGLYTDKLIF.

This clone has just one count. TCRdb's protein, taken from a much larger clone, differs from this DNA's translation at residue 4, likely owing to a read error; the protein displayed comes from the DNA. The rearrangement links TRDV2 to TRDJ1; 7 bases line up with TRDD3. TCRdb leaves out the J gene; it was filled in here by matching the DNA to germline. The junction had 17 bases not matched to a gene; V was cut back by 5 bases and J by 0 bases. This CDR3 is built from 18 residues. Looked up from germline, CDR1 is GEAIGNYY and CDR2 is EKD. The CDR3 loop is CACVTLNGGGSDTDKLIF. In nucleotides, the CDR3 is TGTGCCTGTGTCACTTTAAATGGGGGGGGATCCGACACCGATAAACTCATCTTT.

This clone occurred a few times. With a far larger clone one base away, a read error is the likely cause. The genes are TRDV2 and TRDJ1, with TRDD3 as a possible D gene (5 bases). CDR3 length: 18 amino acids. CDR1 GEAIGNYY and CDR2 EKD come from the germline V gene. V gave up 0 bases and J gave up 0 bases, with 19 bases separating them. CDR3 DNA sequence: TGTGCCTGTGACACCGTTGGGGAACACCGAGAGTACACCGATAAACTCATCTTT. Amino acid sequence: CACDTVGEHREYTDKLIF.

There are a few counts of this clone. TCRdb's listed protein matches a much larger clone and diverges from this DNA's translation at residue 12, likely through a read error; the protein shown comes from the DNA. The J gene is TRDJ1, the V gene TRDV2, with no clear D. This CDR3 has 16 residues. Germline V gives CDR1 GEAIGNYY, CDR2 EKD. The germline V and J ends were trimmed by 0 bases and 7 bases, with 20 bases remaining between them. CDR3: CACDTLVPEEDGKLIF. The DNA for the CDR3 is TGTGCCTGTGACACCTTAGTCCCGGAGGAGGACGGTAAACTCATCTTT.

This clone was found a few times. Given a far larger clone just one base away, this is likely a sequencing read error. The limits of the CDR3 on the DNA are not certain, so only TCRdb's listed CDR3 is given. The J gene is TRDJ1, the V gene TRDV2; the D call in the table, TRDD3, was not verified against the DNA. The CDR3 numbers 18 amino acids, ends counted. CDR1 and CDR2 (germline): GEAIGNYY, EKD. CDR3 sequence: CACDTVPLGIRDTDKLIF.

This clone was counted between two and nine times. One base separates it from a far larger clone, so it is likely a read error. This sample includes further DNA sequences coding for the same CDR3. V is TRDV2 and J is TRDJ1; 9 positions match TRDD3. V trimming: 4 bases; J trimming: 1 base; junction bases outside the gene matches: 15. Germline assignment: CDR1 GEAIGNYY and CDR2 EKD. This CDR3 has 18 residues. The CDR3 DNA sequence: TGTGCCTGTGATAACCTCTCTGGGGATACGCAGTCCACCGATAAACTCATCTTT. Translation: CACDNLSGDTQSTDKLIF.

This clone is deemed medium-sized. The rearrangement uses TRDV3 and TRDJ1; TRDD2 is a possible D gene (5 bases). V lost 3 bases and J lost 0, with 23 bases in between. Germline CDR1 TVYSNPD, CDR2 GDNSRS (reference sequence). There are 17 residues in the CDR3. The CDR3 region is CALISAFLTRYTDKLIF. The CDR3 nucleotides are TGTGCCTTAATTTCTGCCTTCTTGACGCGGTACACCGATAAACTCATCTTT.

The CDR3 coding sequence is TGTGCTCTTGGGGACTTGCCTCTACGGCTGGGGGATACGGGAACTAAACTCATCTTT. Amino acids: CALGDLPLRLGDTGTKLIF. The V and J genes are TRDV1 and TRDJ1; the match to TRDD3 covers 12 bases. No J gene was available from TCRdb, and it was assigned here by a germline match of the DNA. This CDR3 spans 19 amino acids. Germline V lookup: CDR1 TSWWSYY, CDR2 QGS. After removal of 3 bases from V and 7 bases from J, the junction contained 18 bases not matched to a gene.

The V gene lacks a call, and TRDJ1 is the J gene; the D call of TRDD3 is as the table states it, not checked on the DNA. The CDR3 spans 18 residues. For the CDR3, the DNA is TGTGCTCTTGGGGAACTAGTACGATGGGGGATACCCTTGAATAAACTCATCTTT. Amino acids: CALGELVRWGIPLNKLIF.

This clone was detected a few times. A read error likely explains this, since a far larger clone differs by one base. This CDR3 is also generated by other DNA sequences in the sample. The rearrangement joins TRDV2 to TRDJ1, with TRDD3 identical over 11 bases. The V segment lost 3 bases and the J segment 5 bases; nucleotides outside the gene matches: 22. The length of the CDR3 is 20 residues. The germline gives CDR1 GEAIGNYY, CDR2 EKD. The CDR3 region has the DNA TGTGCCTGTGACCCGCTTCCTACTGGTGGGGGATACGGTGCGACTGATAAACTCATCTTT. Its protein is CACDPLPTGGGYGATDKLIF.

A few counts support this clone. This likely stems from a read error, as it lies one base from a far larger clone. The V and J genes are TRDV2 and TRDJ1; D ambiguous. Per the germline V gene, CDR1 is GEAIGNYY and CDR2 is EKD. The germline V and J ends were trimmed by 3 bases and 1 base, with 14 bases remaining between them. The CDR3 sequence is 15 residues long. The CDR3: CACDLLREPTDKLIF. The CDR3 region has the DNA TGTGCCTGTGACTTACTGAGGGAGCCCACCGATAAACTCATCTTT.

A word on this clone: A read error likely explains this, since a far larger clone differs by one base. In the same sample, other DNA sequences code for this CDR3. The J gene is TRDJ3, the V gene TRDV2; D is unclear. The CDR3 spans 13 residues. The V gene's germline CDR1 is GEAIGNYY and CDR2 EKD. CDR3: CACDRINTRQMFF. The DNA for the CDR3 is TGTGCCTGTGACAGGATTAACACTCGACAGATGTTTTTC.

The V gene is TRDV1, the J gene TRDJ1; TRDD2 might be the D (6 bases). TCRdb supplies no J gene; here it was assigned by aligning the nucleotide sequence to germline. CDR1 is TSWWSYY, CDR2 QGS, per germline. This CDR3 contains 19 residues. V was pared by 3 bases and J by 2 bases, with 25 bases between. This CDR3 is CALGDVSYLSWPKTDKLIF. For the CDR3, the DNA is TGTGCTCTTGGGGACGTATCCTACTTGAGTTGGCCAAAGACCGATAAACTCATCTTT.

This clone is large within its sample. Within the sample, other DNA sequences also encode this same CDR3. The V and J genes are TRDV2 and TRDJ1; 11 bases match TRDD3. With V trimmed by 4 bases and J by 6 bases, 9 bases remained unmatched. The CDR3 covers 15 residues. Germline V gene data show CDR1 as GEAIGNYY and CDR2 as EKD. Here the CDR3 reads CACEGLGDTPHKLIF. The CDR3 coding sequence is TGTGCCTGTGAGGGGCTGGGGGATACCCCTCATAAACTCATCTTT.

This clone is labeled medium-sized. The chain has TRDV2 and TRDJ1; TRDD3 matches at 11 bases. CDR1 and CDR2 (germline): GEAIGNYY, EKD. This CDR3 region has 19 residues. The V segment lost 0 bases and the J segment 0 bases; nucleotides outside the gene matches: 11. The CDR3 DNA sequence: TGTGCCTGTGACACCGTATCCCCTGGGGGATACTCGTACACCGATAAACTCATCTTT. It codes for CACDTVSPGGYSYTDKLIF.

A note on this clone: This may be a read error, as it is one base from a much larger clone. The sample carries other DNA sequences with the same CDR3. The chain joins TRDV1 to TRDJ1; possible D gene TRDD3, 10 bases. The J gene is absent in TCRdb and was assigned here via DNA matching to germline. The CDR3 length is 24 residues. CDR1 and CDR2 from the germline V gene are TSWWSYY and QGS. In DNA, the CDR3 is TGTGCTCTAGGGGAACTGGGCGGGCCTTCCTACTGTACTGGGGGATCCAGCGACACCGATAAACTCATCTTT. Amino acids: CALGELGGPSYCTGGSSDTDKLIF.

A word on this clone: A much larger clone is a single base away; this may be a read error. The chain combines TRDV1 with TRDJ1, with TRDD3 matching over 7 bases. TCRdb is silent on the J gene; assignment here came from matching the DNA to germline. Germline V CDR1 and CDR2: TSWWSYY, QGS. V trimming: 5 bases; J trimming: 7 bases; junction bases outside the gene matches: 34. The CDR3 consists of 22 residues. Here the CDR3 reads CALGKPLFVREPRGLGIGKLIF. The CDR3 DNA follows: TGTGCTCTTGGGAAACCTCTCTTCGTACGCGAGCCCCGGGGCTTGGGGATAGGTAAACTCATCTTT.

By sample share, this clone is medium-sized. The CDR3 bases are TGTGCCTGTGACGCGTTACTGGGGGGAAATAAACTCATCTTT. It encodes CACDALLGGNKLIF. This chain links TRDV2 with TRDJ1; 8 bases are a match to TRDD3. CDR1 and CDR2 from the germline V gene are GEAIGNYY and EKD. CDR3 size: 14 residues. V gave up 3 bases and J gave up 6 bases; unmatched junction bases: 8.

Worth noting for this clone: A far larger clone is one nucleotide away, so this likely arose from a read error. This chain connects TRDV2 to TRDJ3; D is uncertain. This CDR3 has 13 residues. The germline V and J ends were trimmed by 2 bases and 12 bases, with 10 bases remaining between them. Germline-derived CDR1 and CDR2 are GEAIGNYY and EKD. CDR3 region: CACDRINIRQMFF. CDR3 DNA sequence: TGTGCCTGTGACAGGATTAACATCCGACAGATGTTTTTC.

There are a few counts of this clone. A read error may explain this, as a much larger clone is one base away. The CDR3: CACDDPTGGYVYGSWDTRQMFF. CDR3 DNA: TGTGCCTGTGACGACCCAACTGGGGGATACGTCTATGGCTCCTGGGACACCCGACAGATGTTTTTC. The rearrangement joins TRDV2 to TRDJ3; TRDD3 matches 13 bases. CDR1 and CDR2 (germline): GEAIGNYY, EKD. V shed 3 bases, J shed 0 bases, and the junction held 13 bases outside the gene matches. The CDR3 sequence is 22 residues long.

This clone is medium-sized in the sample. The rearrangement links TRDV2 to TRDJ1; 8 nucleotides align to TRDD3. CDR1 is GEAIGNYY and CDR2 is EKD in the germline V gene. With 3 bases clipped from V and 0 bases from J, the junction kept 11 bases outside the gene matches. The CDR3 is made up of 17 amino acids. The CDR3, as DNA: TGTGCCTGTGACCGCTACTACTGGGGGGCGTACACCGATAAACTCATCTTT. It specifies CACDRYYWGAYTDKLIF.

This clone was observed a handful of times. V and J are TRDV2 and TRDJ3; 8 bases are a match to TRDD3. This CDR3 is 19 amino acids long. Germline V CDR1 and CDR2: GEAIGNYY, EKD. J was trimmed by 1 base and V by 3 bases; bases with no gene match: 10. The CDR3 DNA is TGTGCCTGTGACGTACTGGGGGGTGTCCGTTCCTGGGACACCCGACAGATGTTTTTC. This translates into CACDVLGGVRSWDTRQMFF.

This clone was detected only a few times. The J segment is TRDJ1; no V gene was assigned; the D call TRDD3 from the table was never checked on the DNA. This CDR3 is built from 15 residues. CDR3 residues: CALGEFREYTDKLIF. CDR3 DNA: TGTGCTCTTGGGGAATTCAGGGAGTACACCGATAAACTCATCTTT.

Details on this clone: This likely stems from a read error, as it lies one base from a far larger clone. Other DNA sequences from this sample encode an identical CDR3 as well. The chain is built from TRDV2 and TRDJ3; 8 bases fit TRDD3. This CDR3 comprises 19 residues. CDR1 GEAIGNYY and CDR2 EKD come from the germline V gene. In nucleotides, the CDR3 is TGTGCCTGCGACACCGGCTGGGGGAACAGCTCCTGGGACACCCGACAGATGTTTTTC. Protein product: CACDTGWGNSSWDTRQMFF.

In the case of this clone: A far more abundant clone sits one base away, making this likely a read error. V and J are TRDV2 and TRDJ1, with 13 bases fitting TRDD3. V lost 3 bases and J lost 7; bases outside the gene matches: 22. The CDR3 extends over 20 amino acids. The germline V gene has CDR1 GEAIGNYY and CDR2 EKD. The CDR3 nucleotides read TGTGCCTGTGACTCCCTACGTCCGAGTACTGGGGGATACGAAGGCGGTAAACTCATCTTT. Translation: CACDSLRPSTGGYEGGKLIF.

Judged by abundance, this clone is medium-sized. The genes are TRDV2 and TRDJ1; TRDD3 agrees at 8 bases. Germline assignment: CDR1 GEAIGNYY and CDR2 EKD. The junction had 8 bases not matched to a gene; V was cut back by 3 bases and J by 0 bases. The CDR3 runs to 16 residues. The CDR3 protein is CACDATGGRYTDKLIF. The CDR3 DNA sequence: TGTGCCTGTGACGCTACTGGGGGGAGGTACACCGATAAACTCATCTTT.